The source of this T cell receptor (beta chain) is a study of T cell responses to AZD1222 COVID-19 vaccine (dated by TCRdb to the early 2020s). Some background on the complete study: TCR sequencing covered some 240 trial participants: some 210 given two doses of AZD1222 and about 26 given two doses of MenACWY control vaccine. Trial participants were enrolled by age into 18-55, 56-69 and 70-plus year subgroups, with approximately 160, 26 and 62 TCR-sequenced participants respectively. The study at large found these results: Participants were mostly white British and included more females than males, and it was suggested by the authors that clonal diversity may have been underestimated. Conclusions about previously exposed vaccinees are limited, since just five or six AZD1222 recipients were seropositive for SARS-CoV-2 at baseline. The whole spike protein was spanned by vaccine-associated CD4 TCRs, and dominant responses were seen in regions 160-218 and 743-854. Reportedly, close to half of the unique spike-specific TCRs recognized epitopes lying outside the regions that are mutated in the B.1.351 and B.1.1.7 variants. A significant rise in spike-specific TCR breadth and depth was observed after two AZD1222 doses relative to day 0 and relative to MenACWY recipients. The 56-69-year group was small, and its depth increase did not reach significance, likely because of low power. Because no day 14 peak-response samples were available, the repertoires could be characterized only after the peak T cell response.

Sample time point, as interpreted from the label and publication: about 28 days (+/-7) after the second vaccine dose. AZD1222 recipients whose second dose came at about 4 weeks and those whose second dose came at about 12 weeks were combined into one group, since spike-specific TCR depth and breadth did not differ between the two schedules. The vaccinee samples were drawn from two UK trials, COV001 and COV002, one of which was a single-blind randomized controlled phase 2/3 trial testing AZD1222 (ChAdOx1 nCoV-19) in healthy adults. For TCRbeta chain sequencing, PBMC samples from trial participants were taken at day 0 and at day 28 after the second dose. The CDR3 regions of human TCRbeta chains were analyzed by immunosequencing. Turning to the authors' computational methods: Repertoire TCRs were matched against a reference library of SARS-CoV-2-specific TCRs generated with the MIRA antigen-specificity platform. Breadth was defined as the fraction of unique TCRs that were SARS-CoV-2-associated. Depth was defined as the fraction of total T cells that were SARS-CoV-2-associated. Using the MIRA data, every spike-specific TCR was mapped to the spike region that the TCR reacted to and assigned to either a CD4 or a CD8 class. Log10-transformed breadth and depth values were compared by one-way ANOVA with Sidak's multiple comparisons tests. The table comes from immuneACCESS by way of TCRdb, which keeps in-frame sequences with V and J called. Part of the clones is missing from these tables; in studies checked, under half for an unresolved V gene and the rest for unknown reasons. V, J and clone size are those of that table, while D and trimming were read from the DNA. This sample lists 150,000 to 200,000 clones; 90% to 95% were detected once. The ten largest clones take up under 6% of the sample.

Concerning this clone itself: This clone's antigen is unknown. Within one base of it there is no much larger clone, and no base qualities were kept.

The junction shows trimming of 4 bases on V and 8 bases on J, plus 14 bases between the germline ends. From cysteine to phenylalanine, the CDR3 is 13 amino acids long. Only the CDR3 portion is preserved as DNA: 39 bases, with reading frame beginning at the first base. Based on the germline V gene (reference sequence), the CDR1 and CDR2 sequences are GTSNPN and SVGIG. The rearranged segments are TRBV30 and TRBJ1-4; the D gene assignment is ambiguous. This TCR was sampled from an adult who received the AZD1222 COVID-19 vaccine. The sequenced sample was peripheral blood, obtained 28 days after the second AZD1222 dose. The bases read TGTGCCTGGACCCGCCACCAGAGAGAAAAACTGTTTTTT. This sequence encodes CAWTRHQREKLFF. With all but the CDR3 taken from the reference TRBV30 and TRBJ1-4 genes, the full variable domain is: SQTIHQWPATLVQPVGSPLSLECTVEGTSNPNLYWYRQAAGRGLQLLFYSVGIGQISSEVPQNLSASRPQDRQFILSSKKLLLSDSGFYLCAWTRHQREKLFFGSGTQLSVL.